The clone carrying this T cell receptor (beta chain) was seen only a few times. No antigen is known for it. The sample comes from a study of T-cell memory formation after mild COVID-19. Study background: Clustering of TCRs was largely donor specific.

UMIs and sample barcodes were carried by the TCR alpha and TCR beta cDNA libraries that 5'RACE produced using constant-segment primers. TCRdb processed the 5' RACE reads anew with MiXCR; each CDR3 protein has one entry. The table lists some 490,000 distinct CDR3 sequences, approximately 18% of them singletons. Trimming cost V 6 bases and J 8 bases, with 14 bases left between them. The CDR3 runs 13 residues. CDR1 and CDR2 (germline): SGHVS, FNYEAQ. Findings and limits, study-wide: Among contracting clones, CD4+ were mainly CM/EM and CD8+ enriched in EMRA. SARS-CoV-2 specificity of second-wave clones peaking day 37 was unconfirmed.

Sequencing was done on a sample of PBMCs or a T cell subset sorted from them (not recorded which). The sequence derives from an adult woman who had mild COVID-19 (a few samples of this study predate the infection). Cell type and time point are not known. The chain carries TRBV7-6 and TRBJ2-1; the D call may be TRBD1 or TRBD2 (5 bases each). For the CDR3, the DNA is TGTGCCAGCAGTCCCCTCGGGGCCGATGAGCAGTTCTTC. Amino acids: CASSPLGADEQFF.